This T cell receptor beta chain was documented in a study of cytomegalovirus exposure and HLA in healthy donors. PCR involved 60 Vbeta and 13 Jbeta primers. Assay: immunoSEQ multiplex PCR; the TCRdb copy retains only in-frame clones and omits some. The sample includes roughly 150,000 clones, 75% to 90% of them seen just once. This CDR3 spans 19 amino acids. Trimming at V came to 6 bases and at J to 3 bases, leaving 20 bases not matched to a gene. Germline loops: CDR1 MDHEN, CDR2 SYDVKM. Likely unrecorded immune exposures existed in these nominally healthy donors. Points from the study as a whole: The number of N-insertions in an Asian-associated ancestry cluster was reportedly below the approximately 600-donor mean in a later analysis. Over 150 TCR beta chains were listed as cytomegalovirus-associated. In vitro confirmation showed three CMV-associated chains to be CMV antigen specific.

In the case of this clone: The antigen remains unidentified.

The receptor comes from a girl aged 2 to 10 in good health and CMV-seropositive. V is TRBV28 and J is TRBJ2-3; 8 bases map to TRBD2. The sample taken for sequencing was PBMCs. This CDR3 reads CASSWSTYATGLVTDTQYF. The CDR3 DNA reads TGTGCCAGCAGCTGGTCTACCTATGCAACGGGACTAGTGACAGATACGCAGTATTTT.